The next 22 T cell receptor beta chains were all read from a single sample in a study of metastatic and nonmetastatic thyroid tumors. TCRdb reanalyzed the PCR reads via MiXCR. The data hold 4,000 to 4,500 clones, with around a third observed a single time. No treatment had been given to any patient before thyroid surgery. The sample was adjacent normal tissue. The source is a male donor with papillary thyroid cancer or a benign thyroid nodule (not recorded which). Some clones in this sample may be carry-over from other donors' samples.

This clone was observed a handful of times. The rearrangement links TRBV6-5 to TRBJ1-3; D gene unclear. The CDR3 sequence is 14 residues long. V lost 3 bases and J 4 bases, leaving 10 bases between the germline ends. Germline CDR1 is MNHEY and CDR2 is SVGAGI. CDR3 coding DNA: TGTGCCAGCAGTTATACGGCGTTCGGAAACACCATATATTTT. Translated, it gives CASSYTAFGNTIYF.

This clone was picked up a small number of times. For the CDR3, the DNA is TGTGCCAGTAGTATTGGATGGAACACCGGGGAGCTGTTTTTT. This encodes CASSIGWNTGELFF. The chain combines TRBV19 with TRBJ2-2; D not certain. Germline V gene data show CDR1 as LNHDA and CDR2 as SQIVND (reference sequence). The CDR3 length is 14 residues. V was pared by 3 bases and J by 1 base, with 6 bases between.

The chain recombines TRBV20-1 with TRBJ2-7; 9 bases align to TRBD1. Germline trimming cut 8 bases from V and 6 bases from J; bases unmatched to any gene: 8. This CDR3 has 12 amino acids. Germline CDR1 is DFQATT and CDR2 is SNEGSKA (reference sequence). The CDR3 DNA reads TGCAGTACAAGAACAGGGGGCCGCGAGCAGTACTTC. It translates to CSTRTGGREQYF.

CDR3 sequence reads: CASSAWTGDITGELFF. In DNA form, the CDR3 reads TGTGCCAGTAGTGCCTGGACAGGGGACATCACCGGGGAGCTGTTTTTT. The chain is built from TRBV19 and TRBJ2-2; 9 positions agree with TRBD1. V trimming: 5 bases; J trimming: 4 bases; junction bases outside the gene matches: 8. Per the germline V gene, CDR1 is LNHDA and CDR2 is SQIVND (reference sequence). This CDR3 has 16 amino acids.

This clone was counted between two and nine times. The chain is built from TRBV6-1 and TRBJ2-7, with a possible D match to TRBD2 (6 bases). This CDR3 spans 13 amino acids. V was shortened by 3 bases and J by 5 bases, with 11 bases between the two germline ends. Germline CDR1 is MNHNS and CDR2 is SASEGT. The CDR3 coding sequence is TGTGCCAGCAGTGACGGGAGTGGGGACGAGCAGTACTTC. It encodes CASSDGSGDEQYF.

V and J are TRBV5-8 and TRBJ2-5, with 10 bases lining up with TRBD2. The CDR3 length is 17 residues. Germline trimming cut 1 base from V and 4 bases from J; bases unmatched to any gene: 10. The germline V gene has CDR1 SGHTS and CDR2 YDEGEE. The CDR3 here is CASSLPGTSAARETQYF. The CDR3 DNA follows: TGTGCCAGCAGCTTGCCCGGGACTAGCGCCGCCAGAGAGACCCAGTACTTC.

This chain joins TRBV7-8 and TRBJ1-3; weak D call: TRBD1 (5 bases). The V gene lost 5 bases and the J gene lost 2 bases, with 13 bases spanning the gap. Germline lookup yields CDR1 SGHVS and CDR2 FQNEAQ. This CDR3 comprises 15 residues. CDR3 sequence: CASSPVQGTGNTIYF. For the CDR3, the DNA is TGTGCCAGCAGCCCCGTCCAGGGAACTGGAAACACCATATATTTT.

The table lists this clone with a few counts. This rearrangement joins TRBV6-5 to TRBJ1-1; D uncertain. The germline V and J ends were trimmed by 2 bases and 3 bases, with 10 bases remaining between them. The CDR3 length is 14 residues. Germline V gene sequence: CDR1 MNHEY, CDR2 SVGAGI. CDR3: CASSYVGGDTEAFF. The CDR3 coding sequence is TGTGCCAGCAGTTACGTCGGTGGGGACACTGAAGCTTTCTTT.

The chain links TRBV7-8 to TRBJ2-7; either TRBD1 or TRBD2 may fit D (5 bases each). Between the trimmed V and J ends, which lost 3 bases and 0 bases, there was a span of 12 bases. Germline CDR1 SGHVS, CDR2 FQNEAQ. The CDR3 has 15 residues. CDR3 sequence reads: CASSFYGTTSYEQYF. CDR3 DNA sequence: TGTGCCAGCAGCTTTTACGGGACCACCTCCTACGAGCAGTACTTC.

By proportion, this clone is large. The chain employs TRBV20-1 and TRBJ1-3; D is undetermined. Germline V gene data show CDR1 as DFQATT and CDR2 as SNEGSKA (reference sequence). This CDR3 spans 12 amino acids. The V end was cut by 0 bases, the J end by 1 base, with 1 base between. The CDR3 DNA is TGCAGTGCTAGAGAGTCTGGAAACACCATATATTTT. This encodes CSARESGNTIYF.

In this sample, this clone turned up a few times. The gene calls are TRBV7-6 and TRBJ1-1, with D maybe TRBD1 (5 bases). CDR3 size: 16 residues. V lost 2 bases to trimming and J lost 0 bases, with 13 bases between them. Germline V gene sequence: CDR1 SGHVS, CDR2 FNYEAQ. The CDR3: CASSLIRAPMNTEAFF. CDR3 in DNA: TGTGCCAGCAGCTTAATCAGGGCTCCCATGAACACTGAAGCTTTCTTT.

The CDR3 here is CASSYSTDIGNTIYF. For the CDR3, the DNA is TGTGCCAGCAGTTACTCGACGGACATTGGAAACACCATATATTTT. The rearrangement links TRBV6-2 or TRBV6-3 to TRBJ1-3, with D possibly matching TRBD1 (5 bases). The CDR3 covers 15 residues. Looked up from germline, CDR1 is MNHEY and CDR2 is SVGEGT. V dropped 0 bases and J dropped 3 bases, with 9 bases sitting between them.

This clone has more than one count but fewer than ten. The chain has TRBV20-1 and TRBJ2-7; D might be TRBD2 (5 bases). Between the trimmed V and J ends, which lost 1 base and 2 bases, there was a span of 6 bases. This CDR3 region has 12 residues. The germline V gene has CDR1 DFQATT and CDR2 SNEGSKA (reference sequence). The CDR3 DNA reads as TGCAGTGCTAGAGGGGAGACCTACGAGCAGTACTTC. This encodes CSARGETYEQYF.

V is TRBV6-2 or TRBV6-3 and J is TRBJ1-1; the D is unclear. The CDR3 is made up of 11 amino acids. Germline V lookup: CDR1 MNHEY, CDR2 SVGEGT. Trimming left V 5 bases short and J 6 bases short, with 7 bases between. The CDR3: CASSNPAEAFF. The DNA of the CDR3 is TGTGCCAGCAGTAACCCCGCTGAAGCTTTCTTT.

This chain connects TRBV10-2 to TRBJ1-5; maybe TRBD1 (6 bases). Germline V lookup: CDR1 WSHSY, CDR2 SAAADI. The CDR3 covers 15 residues. Trimming removed 2 bases from V and 5 bases from J, with 13 bases in between. The CDR3 DNA sequence: TGCGCCAGCAGTGAGGTAGGGGGGGGTCATCAGCCCCAGCATTTT. It encodes CASSEVGGGHQPQHF.

The chain employs TRBV5-1 and TRBJ2-7, with TRBD1 matching 8 bases. The germline CDR1 and CDR2 sequences are SGHRS and YFSETQ. After removal of 3 bases from V and 1 base from J, the junction contained 12 bases not matched to a gene. This CDR3 region has 17 residues. The DNA for the CDR3 is TGCGCCAGCAGCTACTCCTACCCACAGGGGGTGTCCTACGAGCAGTACTTC. Translating it yields CASSYSYPQGVSYEQYF.

The chain has TRBV7-4 and TRBJ2-7; either TRBD1 or TRBD2 may fit D (7 bases each). This CDR3 contains 15 residues. V was cut by 3 bases and J by 4 bases, with 16 bases left in between. Germline values: CDR1 SGHVT, CDR2 SQSDAQ. The CDR3 loop reads CASSFGSGGDYEQYF. CDR3 coding DNA: TGTGCCAGCAGCTTCGGATCAGGGGGGGATTACGAGCAGTACTTC.

The V and J genes are TRBV7-8 and TRBJ2-6; TRBD1 aligns across 10 bases. The germline V gene has CDR1 SGHVS and CDR2 FQNEAQ. V trimming: 2 bases; J trimming: 2 bases; junction bases outside the gene matches: 3. The CDR3 contains 17 residues. The CDR3 DNA sequence: TGTGCCAGCAGCTTAATGGGGACAGGGGCTGGGGCCAACGTCCTGACTTTC. It encodes CASSLMGTGAGANVLTF.

Only a few counts were recorded for this clone. J is TRBJ2-7 and V is TRBV6-2 or TRBV6-3; D gene unclear. There are 14 residues in the CDR3. Germline lookup yields CDR1 MNHEY and CDR2 SVGEGT. Deletions cut 2 bases from V and 4 bases from J, with 12 bases between. CDR3 in amino acids: CASSYGPDLYEQYF. The CDR3 bases are TGTGCCAGCAGTTACGGTCCGGACCTGTACGAGCAGTACTTC.

This clone was observed a handful of times. J is TRBJ1-1 and V is TRBV27; weak D call: TRBD1 (5 bases). The V gene lost 8 bases and the J gene lost 1 base, with 20 bases spanning the gap. From germline, CDR1 is MNHEY and CDR2 SMNVEV (reference sequence). The CDR3 runs to 16 residues. The CDR3 loop is CASSPPPGRKNTEAFF. CDR3 coding DNA: TGTGCCAGCTCTCCCCCCCCGGGACGGAAGAACACTGAAGCTTTCTTT.

In its sample, this clone ranks as large (0.1 to 1%). The chain carries TRBV2 and TRBJ1-6; possible D gene TRBD1, 6 bases. Germline-derived CDR1 and CDR2 are SNHLY and FYNNEI. The ends were cut back, 4 bases at V and 9 bases at J, with 16 bases in the middle. The CDR3 sequence is 15 residues long. The CDR3 loop is CASSVPVGGISPLHF. The CDR3 region has the DNA TGTGCCAGCAGTGTCCCCGTAGGGGGTATTTCACCCCTCCACTTT.

This chain connects TRBV20-1 to TRBJ1-2; D unclear. V was clipped by 6 bases and J by 5 bases, with 4 bases between them. Germline V CDR1 and CDR2: DFQATT, SNEGSKA (reference sequence). The CDR3 loop spans 9 amino acids. The CDR3 loop is CSALYGYTF. CDR3 sequence (DNA): TGCAGTGCCTTATATGGCTACACCTTC.